This TCR beta chain was sequenced in a study of OX40 agonist ivuxolimab in advanced cancers. Study-level information: Patient treatment consisted of intravenous ivuxolimab administration every 2 weeks at 0.01 to 10 mg/kg. General observations from the study: Averaged across samples, CD8+ T cells carried more expanded clones than CD4+ did.

Data came from immunoSEQ multiplex PCR; TCRdb stores just in-frame clones and leaves some out. The sample comprises tens of thousands of clones, about 83% of which are singletons, and around 1.5% rests with the top ten. Looked up from germline, CDR1 is MNHEY and CDR2 is SVGAGI. The CDR3 is 14 residues long. Deletions cut 1 base from V and 1 base from J, with 4 bases between. Of note for this clone: The antigen is not known.

The chain links TRBV6-5 to TRBJ2-2; no clear D gene. Specimen: CD4+ or CD8+ T cells sorted from blood, collected in a trial of the OX40 agonist ivuxolimab. The receptor was isolated from an adult with an advanced solid tumor such as melanoma, head and neck, liver or kidney cancer. CDR3 in amino acids: CASSYFRNTGELFF. CDR3 in DNA: TGTGCCAGCAGTTACTTCCGGAACACCGGGGAGCTGTTTTTT.